Below, 6 T cell receptor beta chains from the same sample are listed, as sequenced in a study of cytomegalovirus exposure and HLA in healthy donors. Repertoires were generated with immunoSEQ multiplex PCR, while TCRdb's copy carries only in-frame clones and drops some. The sample lists over 150,000 clones, less than 95% occurring once. Sequencing used PBMCs. The source is a woman aged 18-29 years in good health and CMV-seropositive.

J is TRBJ2-1 and V is TRBV5-1; possibly TRBD1 for D (6 bases). The CDR3 runs to 17 residues. Germline V gene data show CDR1 as SGHRS and CDR2 as YFSETQ. The ends were cut back, 2 bases at V and 4 bases at J, with 19 bases in the middle. The CDR3 coding sequence is TGCGCCAGCAGCTTAGTTACTGGGGGCGAAAAATACAATGAGCAGTTCTTC. It is translated as CASSLVTGGEKYNEQFF.

The J gene is TRBJ1-4, the V gene TRBV5-1, with 7 bases aligning to TRBD1. The CDR3 has 15 amino acids. Trimming removed 0 bases from V and 8 bases from J; junction bases left unmatched: 7. From germline, CDR1 is SGHRS and CDR2 YFSETQ. CDR3 sequence reads: CASSLGQGWREKLFF. The CDR3 nucleotides are TGCGCCAGCAGCTTGGGACAGGGATGGAGAGAAAAACTGTTTTTT.

This sequence joins TRBV10-2 and TRBJ2-7, with 11 bases lining up with TRBD2. CDR3 length equals 16 residues. Germline V gives CDR1 WSHSY, CDR2 SAAADI. V lost 0 bases, J lost 3 bases, and 4 bases stayed unmatched. CDR3 residues: CASSESETSGGYEQYF. The CDR3 nucleotides read TGCGCCAGCAGTGAGTCGGAAACTAGCGGGGGCTACGAGCAGTACTTC.

This clone has only one observation. The CDR3 protein is CASRAGVTEAFF. In DNA form, the CDR3 reads TGTGCCAGCAGGGCAGGGGTAACTGAAGCTTTCTTT. The chain couples TRBV2 to TRBJ1-1, with D maybe TRBD1 (6 bases). CDR3 length: 12 residues. V was pared by 6 bases and J by 5 bases, with 10 bases between. CDR1 and CDR2 (germline): SNHLY, FYNNEI.

This clone showed up just once. The rearrangement uses TRBV29-1 and TRBJ1-4; 8 nucleotides match TRBD1. The CDR3 runs 13 residues. The germline V gene has CDR1 SQVTM and CDR2 ANQGSEA. J lost 8 bases, V lost 5 bases, and 7 bases had no gene match. CDR3 in amino acids: CSVPGQAGEKLFF. DNA of the CDR3: TGCAGCGTTCCGGGACAGGCCGGGGAAAAACTGTTTTTT.

The V gene is TRBV28, the J gene TRBJ2-7; maybe TRBD1 (6 bases). The germline V gene encodes CDR1 MDHEN and CDR2 SYDVKM. V gave up 8 bases and J gave up 5 bases, with 16 bases separating them. The CDR3 runs 13 residues. For the CDR3, the DNA is TGTGCCAGCCAGGGGTCCCGATTAGACGAGCAGTACTTC. As protein: CASQGSRLDEQYF.